A selection of T cell receptor beta chains follows, all from one sample in a study of shared clonotypes between healthy human individuals. Libraries were prepared by immunoSEQ multiplex PCR; TCRdb keeps only in-frame clonotypes and omits some of them. The sample carries about 1.1 million clones, around 78% recorded once. The sequenced sample consisted of memory CD4+ T cells from PBMCs. The receptors come from a man aged 18 to 29 in good health. Some clones in this sample may be carry-over from other donors' samples. Both conserved end residues are part of each CDR3. The D gene is left open where the match is weak. Clone size, where shown, is once, few, many, or a class for clones that have expanded.

>TRBJ2-1|TRBV7-3|few|-
CASSQRPAKGEQFF
TGTGCCAGCAGCCAACGGCCGGCGAAGGGTGAGCAGTTCTTC
>TRBJ1-1|TRBV4-1|-|-
CASSQGVGTEAFF
TGCGCCAGCAGCCAAGGGGTGGGCACTGAAGCTTTCTTT
>TRBJ2-1|TRBV18|-|-
CASSPLGTDNEQFF
TGTGCCAGCTCACCCCTCGGTACTGACAATGAGCAGTTCTTC
>TRBJ1-2|TRBV29-1|-|-
CSVVWSGTGYGYTF
TGCAGCGTTGTCTGGTCCGGGACGGGCTATGGCTACACCTTC
>TRBJ1-1|TRBV28|-|TRBD1
CASRLPGQLNTEAFF
TGTGCCAGCAGATTACCGGGACAGTTGAACACTGAAGCTTTCTTT
>TRBJ2-7|TRBV7-2|-|TRBD2
CASSLPISGRGSYEQYF
TGTGCCAGCAGCTTGCCGATTAGCGGGAGGGGCTCCTACGAGCAGTACTTC
>TRBJ1-3|TRBV11-2|-|TRBD1
CASSFTWDRLNSGNTIYF
TGTGCCAGCAGCTTTACCTGGGACAGACTTAACTCTGGAAACACCATATATTTT
>TRBJ2-2|TRBV7-9|-|-
CASSFRPSPNTGELFF
TGTGCCAGCAGCTTCCGGCCATCCCCTAACACCGGGGAGCTGTTTTTT
>TRBJ2-2|TRBV10-3|-|-
CAISATTGDTGELFF
TGTGCCATCAGTGCTACTACGGGGGACACCGGGGAGCTGTTTTTT
>TRBJ1-3|TRBV13|-|TRBD1
CASSSYRDRVGNTIYF
TGTGCCAGCAGCTCCTACCGGGACAGGGTCGGAAACACCATATATTTT
>TRBJ2-4|TRBV2|-|-
CASRGPLGKNIQYF
TGTGCCAGCAGAGGGCCATTGGGCAAAAACATTCAGTACTTC
>TRBJ2-1|TRBV6-5|-|TRBD2
CASSPGTSGRVRQFF
TGTGCCAGCAGTCCCGGGACTAGCGGGAGGGTTCGGCAGTTCTTC
>TRBJ1-4|TRBV18|-|-
CASSPAGQGEKLFF
TGTGCCAGCTCACCCGCAGGCCAGGGGGAAAAACTGTTTTTT
>TRBJ1-2|TRBV28|-|-
CASKPGRTYGYTF
TGTGCCAGCAAGCCGGGACGGACCTATGGCTACACCTTC
>TRBJ1-2|TRBV7-3|-|-
CASSLMGGPNYGYTF
TGTGCCAGCAGCTTAATGGGCGGACCTAACTATGGCTACACCTTC
>TRBJ1-1|TRBV19|-|-
CASRPNAGSTEAFF
TGTGCCAGTCGGCCAAACGCAGGGAGTACTGAAGCTTTCTTT
>TRBJ1-2|TRBV5-5|-|TRBD1
CASSLDRDRSGYTF
TGTGCCAGCAGCCTTGACAGGGATAGAAGTGGCTACACCTTC
>TRBJ1-4|TRBV5-1|-|-
CASSPGSKEKLFF
TGCGCCAGCAGCCCCGGGTCAAAAGAAAAACTGTTTTTT
>TRBJ2-5|TRBV7-3|-|-
CASSPKSGRETQYF
TGTGCCAGCAGCCCCAAAAGCGGGCGGGAGACCCAGTACTTC
>TRBJ2-6|TRBV11-2|few|-
CASSLDRKFPGANVLTF
TGTGCCAGCAGCTTAGATAGGAAGTTTCCTGGGGCCAACGTCCTGACTTTC
>TRBJ2-3|TRBV5-5|-|-
CASSFLRAGTQYF
TGTGCCAGCAGCTTTCTACGGGCTGGTACGCAGTATTTT
>TRBJ2-3|TRBV5-1|-|-
CASSLVGGGGDTQYF
TGCGCCAGCAGCTTGGTTGGCGGAGGAGGGGATACGCAGTATTTT
>TRBJ1-2|TRBV13|-|TRBD1
CASSLTGQGAHGYTF
TGTGCCAGCAGCTTAACGGGACAGGGGGCGCACGGCTACACCTTC
>TRBJ2-1|TRBV4-3|-|-
CASSPYLVSSYNEQFF
TGCGCCAGCAGCCCATACCTTGTTAGCTCCTACAATGAGCAGTTCTTC
>TRBJ2-7|TRBV5-3|few|-
CARSISYEQYF
TGTGCCAGAAGCATCTCCTACGAGCAGTACTTC
>TRBJ2-2|TRBV27|-|-
CASSRSGEELFF
TGTGCCAGCAGTCGGTCCGGTGAGGAGCTGTTTTTT
>TRBJ2-7|TRBV2|-|-
CASSPDGAWDEQYF
TGTGCCAGCAGTCCCGACGGGGCCTGGGACGAGCAGTACTTC
>TRBJ2-1|TRBV5-6|once|-
CASSRDSRKIF
TGTGCCAGCAGTAGGGACTCCCGGAAGATCTTC
>TRBJ2-1|TRBV29-1|-|TRBD2
CSVHGGYGRAVGNEQFF
TGCAGCGTCCATGGGGGGTACGGGAGGGCCGTAGGGAATGAGCAGTTCTTC
>TRBJ1-5|TRBV6-1|few|-
CASRPNRSHNQPQHF
TGTGCCAGCAGGCCAAACAGGTCCCACAATCAGCCCCAGCATTTT
>TRBJ2-3|TRBV5-1|-|-
CASSAGLEAQYF
TGCGCCAGCAGCGCTGGGTTGGAGGCGCAGTATTTT
>TRBJ2-3|TRBV7-2|-|TRBD2
CASSTGTSGSPDTQYF
TGTGCCAGCAGCACCGGGACTAGCGGGAGCCCGGATACGCAGTATTTT
>TRBJ2-3|TRBV30|-|-
CAWSGGGSTDTQYF
TGTGCCTGGAGTGGGGGCGGTAGCACAGATACGCAGTATTTT
>TRBJ1-4|TRBV10-2|-|-
CASSEVARGEKLFF
TGCGCCAGCAGTGAGGTGGCCCGGGGGGAAAAACTGTTTTTT
>TRBJ2-6|TRBV4-1|-|-
CASSQSRAGGANVLTF
TGCGCCAGCAGCCAATCAAGGGCCGGAGGGGCCAACGTCCTGACTTTC